Below are 27 T cell receptor beta chains sequenced from a single sample in a study of T-cell reconstitution after alpha-beta-depleted transplantation in children. During its preparation, the TCRbeta library received unique molecular identifiers. TCRdb reprocessed the PCR reads with MiXCR, giving one entry per CDR3 protein. The sample lists about 610,000 distinct CDR3 sequences, about 10% occurring once. Sequencing was performed on PBMCs from the stem cell graft donor, taken from the stem cell graft. The source of these receptors is a human donor who donated a stem cell graft to a child with acute myeloid leukemia.

This clonotype came up many times. This rearrangement joins TRBV6-2 or TRBV6-3 to TRBJ2-1, with 10 bases that match TRBD2. The CDR3 extends over 18 amino acids. Germline V lookup: CDR1 MNHEY, CDR2 SVGEGT. Germline trimming cut 7 bases from V and 6 bases from J; bases unmatched to any gene: 18. The CDR3 region is CASIAGLADQLDINEQFF. The CDR3 DNA is TGTGCCAGCATCGCTGGACTAGCGGACCAATTGGATATCAATGAGCAGTTCTTC.

The chain uses TRBV5-1 and TRBJ2-1, with D perhaps being TRBD1 or TRBD2 (7 bases each). The length of the CDR3 is 18 residues. Germline values: CDR1 SGHRS, CDR2 YFSETQ. Trimming removed 2 bases from V and 8 bases from J, with 26 bases in between. This CDR3 reads CASSFTGQEWTRMHEQFF. The CDR3 coding sequence is TGCGCCAGCAGCTTTACAGGACAGGAGTGGACTAGGATGCATGAGCAGTTCTTC.

In its sample, this clonotype was seen many times. The chain recombines TRBV20-1 with TRBJ2-1; 10 nucleotides align to TRBD2. Germline CDR1 DFQATT, CDR2 SNEGSKA (reference sequence). The CDR3 spans 15 residues. V lost 1 base to trimming and J lost 6 bases; unmatched junction nucleotides: 6. The CDR3 bases are TGCAGTGCTAGAGCTAGCGGGAGTAAGTCCAATGAGCAGTTCTTC. It codes for CSARASGSKSNEQFF.

This clonotype has only a few counts. The rearrangement uses TRBV4-2 and TRBJ2-5; possible D gene TRBD1, 6 bases. V dropped 1 base and J dropped 5 bases, with 14 bases sitting between them. This CDR3 contains 15 residues. From germline, CDR1 is LGHNA and CDR2 YNFKEQ. The CDR3 region has the DNA TGTGCCAGCAGCCAAGCGTCAGGGGAGCAGGAGACCCAGTACTTC. This encodes CASSQASGEQETQYF.

This clonotype has ten or more counts. The rearrangement uses TRBV12-3 or TRBV12-4 and TRBJ2-7; D ambiguous. The CDR3 consists of 14 residues. Trimming pared 3 bases from V and 2 bases from J, leaving 11 bases between. The CDR3 region is CASSLSFRAYEQYF. The CDR3 region has the DNA TGTGCCAGCAGTTTGTCGTTCCGGGCCTACGAGCAGTACTTC.

V and J are TRBV20-1 and TRBJ2-2, with TRBD2 matching 12 bases. Germline loops: CDR1 DFQATT, CDR2 SNEGSKA (reference sequence). The ends lost 7 bases at V and 4 bases at J; junction bases unmatched: 7. The CDR3 totals 15 residues. The CDR3 here is CSVLTSGRPTGELFF. In DNA, the CDR3 is TGCAGTGTCCTGACTAGCGGGAGACCCACCGGGGAGCTGTTTTTT.

The chain uses TRBV20-1 and TRBJ2-1; TRBD1 aligns across 9 bases. Germline lookup yields CDR1 DFQATT and CDR2 SNEGSKA (reference sequence). Trimming cost V 1 base and J 3 bases; bases outside gene matches: 7. This CDR3 has 16 amino acids. This chain's CDR3 is CSARAGTGLFYNEQFF. CDR3 DNA: TGCAGTGCTAGAGCCGGGACAGGGCTCTTCTACAATGAGCAGTTCTTC.

This clonotype was recorded at least ten times. The J gene is TRBJ2-1, the V gene TRBV20-1; 9 nucleotides agree with TRBD2. Trimming cost V 1 base and J 4 bases; bases outside gene matches: 5. This CDR3 comprises 15 residues. Germline CDR1 reads DFQATT; CDR2 reads SNEGSKA (reference sequence). The CDR3 bases are TGCAGTGCTAGAGTCCCGACTAGCGGTTACAATGAGCAGTTCTTC. Translating it yields CSARVPTSGYNEQFF.

Many counts were recorded for this clonotype. The chain links TRBV24-1 to TRBJ2-1; 8 bases agree with TRBD2. Germline assignment: CDR1 KGHDR and CDR2 SFDVKD. Trimming cost V 6 bases and J 6 bases; bases outside gene matches: 3. CDR3 length: 13 amino acids. The DNA for the CDR3 is TGTGCCACCAGTTGGACTAGCCGCAATGAGCAGTTCTTC. The encoded protein is CATSWTSRNEQFF.

This clonotype was picked up a small number of times. J is TRBJ2-6 and V is TRBV7-9; TRBD1 matches at 7 bases. This CDR3 region has 16 residues. With 4 bases clipped from V and 0 bases from J, the junction kept 3 bases outside the gene matches. CDR1 and CDR2 (germline): SEHNR, FQNEAQ (reference sequence). The CDR3 DNA is TGTGCCAGCAGCTCGACAGGGTACTCTGGGGCCAACGTCCTGACTTTC. Residues: CASSSTGYSGANVLTF.

This clonotype was detected only a few times. The gene calls are TRBV14 and TRBJ2-7, with 11 bases aligning to TRBD2. V was clipped by 2 bases and J by 6 bases; unmatched bases: 6. The germline V gene encodes CDR1 SGHDN and CDR2 FVKESK. The CDR3 spans 15 residues. The chain's CDR3 is CASSQRLAGGGEQYF. DNA of the CDR3: TGTGCCAGCAGCCAAAGGCTAGCGGGAGGTGGCGAGCAGTACTTC.

This clonotype was recorded a few times. The genes are TRBV29-1 and TRBJ2-5; the match to TRBD1 covers 7 bases. Per germline, CDR1 SQVTM and CDR2 ANQGSEA. The J segment lost 7 bases and the V segment lost 6 bases, leaving 8 bases of the junction unmatched. This CDR3 is built from 12 residues. CDR3 loop: CSVSTSGGTQYF. In DNA form, the CDR3 reads TGCAGCGTGTCTACGTCAGGGGGGACCCAGTACTTC. The variable domain in full, completed from reference TRBV29-1 and TRBJ2-5, reads SAVISQKPSRDICQRGTSLTIQCQVDSQVTMMFWYRQQPGQSLTLIATANQGSEATYESGFVIDKFPISRPNLTFSTLTVSNMSPEDSSIYLCSVSTSGGTQYFGPGTRLLVL.

The J gene is TRBJ1-1, the V gene TRBV7-3; D unresolved. CDR1 and CDR2 from the germline V gene are SGHTA and FQGTGA. The CDR3 runs 11 residues. V was trimmed by 5 bases and J by 6 bases, leaving 7 bases between them. The CDR3 region is CASSAGPEAFF. CDR3 in DNA: TGTGCCAGCAGCGCCGGGCCTGAAGCTTTCTTT.

This clonotype has only a few counts. The chain couples TRBV19 to TRBJ2-2, with 7 bases that match TRBD1. The CDR3 covers 14 residues. Germline V gives CDR1 LNHDA, CDR2 SQIVND (reference sequence). J gave up 3 bases and V 4 bases, and 2 bases lay outside the gene matches. The CDR3, as DNA: TGTGCCAGTAGTACCCAGGGGGACACCGGGGAGCTGTTTTTT. This gives the protein CASSTQGDTGELFF. Full variable domain (rest looked up from reference TRBV19 and TRBJ2-2): DGGITQSPKYLFRKEGQNVTLSCEQNLNHDAMYWYRQDPGQGLRLIYYSQIVNDFQKGDIAEGYSVSREKKESFPLTVTSAQKNPTAFYLCASSTQGDTGELFFGEGSRLTVL.

The V and J genes are TRBV7-4 and TRBJ1-1, with D maybe TRBD1 (5 bases). The germline CDR1 and CDR2 sequences are SGHVT and SQSDAQ. CDR3 size: 18 residues. Trimming took off 0 bases at V and 3 bases at J, with 20 bases between the two ends. The chain's CDR3 is CASSLAAGPCPGDTEAFF. CDR3 nucleotide sequence: TGTGCCAGCAGCTTAGCCGCCGGCCCTTGCCCGGGGGACACTGAAGCTTTCTTT. The full variable domain, with the rest looked up from reference TRBV7-4 and TRBJ1-1, is GAGVSQSPRYKVAKRGRDVALRCDSISGHVTLYWYRQTLGQGSEVLTYSQSDAQRDKSGRPSGRFSAERPERSVSTLKIQRTEQGDSAVYLCASSLAAGPCPGDTEAFFGQGTRLTVV.

The V call is TRBV3-1, the J call TRBJ1-1; D uncertain. V was cut by 1 base and J by 7 bases, with 7 bases left in between. Germline V gives CDR1 LGHDT, CDR2 YNNKEL (reference sequence). The CDR3 has 12 residues. The CDR3 loop reads CASSQVPHEAFF. The CDR3 DNA reads as TGTGCCAGCAGCCAAGTCCCACATGAAGCTTTCTTT.

The rearrangement links TRBV3-1 to TRBJ2-7, with 7 positions matching TRBD2. CDR3 size: 13 residues. The trim removed 4 bases at V and 8 bases at J, leaving 8 bases unmatched. Looked up from germline, CDR1 is LGHDT and CDR2 is YNNKEL (reference sequence). CDR3 sequence: CASSLTGGGKQYF. The CDR3 nucleotides read TGTGCCAGCAGCCTCACGGGGGGTGGTAAGCAGTACTTC.

This clonotype has ten or more counts. V gene TRBV7-2 combines with J gene TRBJ2-1; D may correspond to TRBD1 or TRBD2 (5 bases each). Trimming removed 2 bases from V and 5 bases from J, with 10 bases in between. Germline lookup yields CDR1 SGHTA and CDR2 FQGNSA. This CDR3 has 14 amino acids. The CDR3 bases are TGTGCCAGCAGCTTATGGCAGGGAGACAATGAGCAGTTCTTC. Amino acids: CASSLWQGDNEQFF.

This clonotype has a handful of counts. The chain employs TRBV18 and TRBJ2-7; 8 bases are a match to TRBD1. Germline V gene sequence: CDR1 KGHSH, CDR2 LQKENI. The V and J ends lost 0 bases and 0 bases, in that order; junction bases with no gene match: 7. This CDR3 has 17 residues. The CDR3 region is CASSPPGQGTASYEQYF. CDR3 in DNA: TGTGCCAGCTCACCACCAGGACAGGGTACGGCCTCCTACGAGCAGTACTTC.

This clonotype was observed a few times. The chain links TRBV7-2 to TRBJ2-2; D not resolved. Germline values: CDR1 SGHTA, CDR2 FQGNSA. There are 12 residues in the CDR3. Between the trimmed V and J ends, which lost 2 bases and 8 bases, there was a span of 6 bases. The CDR3, as DNA: TGTGCCAGCAGCTTAAGCTGGGGGGAGCTGTTTTTT. This translates into CASSLSWGELFF.

In this sample, this clonotype turned up a few times. This rearrangement joins TRBV20-1 to TRBJ2-3, with a possible D match to TRBD2 (5 bases). Germline assignment: CDR1 DFQATT and CDR2 SNEGSKA (reference sequence). V lost 5 bases, J lost 0 bases, and 15 bases lay in between. This CDR3 is built from 15 residues. CDR3 coding DNA: TGCAGTGCTCAAAAGACGGACTCTAGCACAGATACGCAGTATTTT. It specifies CSAQKTDSSTDTQYF.

This clonotype was observed many times. V usage is TRBV12-3 or TRBV12-4 and J usage is TRBJ2-1, with a tentative D call TRBD1 (5 bases). Trimming stripped 3 bases from V and 7 bases from J, with 10 bases between. This CDR3 is 13 amino acids long. The CDR3 nucleotides read TGTGCCAGCAGTTTCCGACAGACAAATGAGCAGTTCTTC. Translation gives CASSFRQTNEQFF.

CDR3 sequence (DNA): TGTGCCAGCAGTTCCGGGACAGCAGGGGGCTACACCTTC. Amino acids: CASSSGTAGGYTF. The chain links TRBV27 to TRBJ1-2; TRBD1 matches 7 bases. CDR3 length equals 13 residues. V gave up 4 bases and J gave up 8 bases; unmatched junction bases: 7. Germline CDR1 and CDR2: MNHEY and SMNVEV (reference sequence).

The J gene is TRBJ2-1, the V gene TRBV7-8; the match to TRBD2 covers 8 bases. Germline assignment: CDR1 SGHVS and CDR2 FQNEAQ. The ends lost 5 bases at V and 7 bases at J; junction bases unmatched: 7. The CDR3 covers 14 residues. The CDR3 DNA sequence: TGTGCCAGCAGCATTAGCGGGATCTTGAATGAGCAGTTCTTC. Its protein is CASSISGILNEQFF.

This clonotype was counted between two and nine times. The J gene is TRBJ2-3, the V gene TRBV5-5, with 7 bases that match TRBD1. The CDR3 runs 15 residues. CDR1 and CDR2 from the germline V gene are SGHKS and YYEKEE (reference sequence). J lost 0 bases, V lost 4 bases, and 5 bases had no gene match. CDR3 sequence reads: CASSTGTVSTDTQYF. The DNA for the CDR3 is TGTGCCAGCAGCACCGGGACAGTAAGCACAGATACGCAGTATTTT.

Only a few counts were recorded for this clonotype. This rearrangement joins TRBV28 to TRBJ2-2, with TRBD1 identical over 8 bases. The V gene end was trimmed by 4 bases and the J gene end by 6 bases; junction bases not matched to a gene: 4. Germline V gives CDR1 MDHEN, CDR2 SYDVKM. This CDR3 region has 14 residues. The CDR3: CASSSGQVAGELFF. CDR3 sequence (DNA): TGTGCCAGCAGTTCGGGACAGGTCGCCGGGGAGCTGTTTTTT.

This clonotype appeared many times. The chain employs TRBV10-3 and TRBJ1-1; no clear D gene. CDR1 ENHRY and CDR2 SYGVKD come from the germline V gene. V lost 0 bases and J lost 4, with 6 bases in between. The CDR3 totals 13 residues. Here the CDR3 DNA reads TGTGCCATCAGTGAGTCGACCCCCACTGAAGCTTTCTTT. This translates into CAISESTPTEAFF.